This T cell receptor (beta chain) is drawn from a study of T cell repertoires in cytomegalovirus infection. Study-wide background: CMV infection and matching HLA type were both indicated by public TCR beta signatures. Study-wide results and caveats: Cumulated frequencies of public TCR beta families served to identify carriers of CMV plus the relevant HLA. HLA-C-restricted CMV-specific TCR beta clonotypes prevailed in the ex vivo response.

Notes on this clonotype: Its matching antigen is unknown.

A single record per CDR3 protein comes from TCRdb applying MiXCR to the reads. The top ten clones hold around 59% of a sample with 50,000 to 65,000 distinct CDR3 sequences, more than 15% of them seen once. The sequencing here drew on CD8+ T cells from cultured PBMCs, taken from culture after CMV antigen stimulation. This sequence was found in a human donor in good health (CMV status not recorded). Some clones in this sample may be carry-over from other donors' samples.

The CDR3 sequence is CASSPATTLREQYF. The CDR3 DNA follows: TGTGCCAGCAGCCCGGCGACAACCTTGAGAGAGCAGTACTTC. The chain employs TRBV7-4 and TRBJ2-7; D is unresolved. Germline V gene data show CDR1 as SGHVT and CDR2 as SQSDAQ. This CDR3 comprises 14 residues. V was cut by 5 bases and J by 7 bases, with 18 bases left in between.